Given below is one TCR beta chain in context. This sample is part of a study of blood T cell repertoires in COVID-19. Study overall: Some COVID-19 samples were acute and others convalescent; all came from the United States, Italy and Spain. PBMCs, B-cell-depleted T cells, or T cells were the source of the cDNA or gDNA that made up the material.

The CDR3 sequence is 17 residues long. CDR1 SGHNT and CDR2 YYREEE come from the germline V gene (reference sequence). V was pared by 4 bases and J by 2 bases, with 13 bases of the junction left unmatched. Source study methods: Estimates of nucleated cell counts were drawn from the amplification of reference gene primers. Assay: immunoSEQ multiplex PCR; the TCRdb copy retains only in-frame clones and omits some. From that table come the V and J calls and clone size; the DNA was used to work out D and trimming. In the table there are a few hundred thousand clones, roughly 80% of which are singletons. The sequenced material came from peripheral blood. This receptor was identified in a woman at least 80 years old with active or convalescent COVID-19. The chain couples TRBV5-4 to TRBJ2-7, with 9 bases identical to TRBD1. The CDR3: CASSRPGQGILTYEQYF. The CDR3 DNA reads TGTGCCAGCAGCAGGCCGGGACAGGGAATTTTAACCTACGAGCAGTACTTC.